Reported below is one T cell receptor beta chain. V was clipped by 1 base and J by 8 bases, with 18 bases between them. Germline lookup yields CDR1 LNHDA and CDR2 SQIVND (reference sequence). This CDR3 region has 16 residues. The data derive from a study of blood T cell repertoires in COVID-19. Source study methods: Estimated nucleated cell counts came from reference gene primer amplification. Using immunoSEQ multiplex PCR, the repertoire was profiled, and TCRdb retains in-frame clones only, with some absent. V and J calls and clone size come straight from that table; D and trimming were deduced from the DNA. The table has under 85,000 clones, 90% seen once; the top ten hold about 5%.

The chain carries TRBV19 and TRBJ2-1, with D possibly being TRBD1 (5 bases). The sample consisted of peripheral blood. The TCR sequence derives from a middle-aged man with acute or convalescent COVID-19. DNA for the CDR3: TGTGCCAGTAGTATAGGCCTCCGACAGACGTGGGATGAGCAGTTCTTC. It encodes CASSIGLRQTWDEQFF.